This T cell receptor beta chain stems from a study of cytomegalovirus exposure and HLA in healthy donors. Whole-study findings and limits: Accurate prediction of HLA-A and HLA-B alleles (for most subjects) was reportedly achieved from TCR beta sequences. High specificity and sensitivity for cytomegalovirus status were reported for the classifier.

The V and J ends lost 6 bases and 0 bases, in that order; junction bases with no gene match: 6. The CDR3 contains 17 residues. Germline V CDR1 and CDR2: ENHRY, SYGVKD. Turning to this clone: Antigen unknown.

The PCR had 60 Vbeta and 13 Jbeta primers. Here immunoSEQ multiplex PCR was the method, and the copy in TCRdb shows in-frame clones only, minus some. In the table there are over 120,000 clones, about 76% of which are singletons. Sequenced input: PBMCs. This sequence joins TRBV10-3 and TRBJ1-5; 12 bases map to TRBD1. The clonotype was recovered from a male donor in good health and CMV-seronegative. Here the CDR3 DNA reads TGTGCCATCAGCCAGGGACAGGGGGCTGGTAGCAATCAGCCCCAGCATTTT. This sequence encodes CAISQGQGAGSNQPQHF.